What follows is one T cell receptor beta chain and its context. The data are from a study of blood T cells in healthy people across ages. The germline V gene encodes CDR1 DFQATT and CDR2 SNEGSKA (reference sequence). Trimming removed 5 bases at V and 1 base at J, with 14 bases between. The CDR3 runs to 15 residues. Primers used in a second PCR of about 6 to 11 cycles were a sample-barcoded 5' primer and a J-beta primer mix. In TCRdb, the 5' RACE reads were re-called with MiXCR into one record per CDR3 protein. The sample has some 1.4 million distinct CDR3 sequences, 40% to 50% seen once. The sample was blood. The chain couples TRBV20-1 to TRBJ2-2; D possibly corresponds to TRBD1 (6 bases). The receptor's source is a woman younger than 30 in good health. In nucleotides, the CDR3 is TGCAGTGCTGGACGACCGGGACAGAACACCGGGGAGCTGTTTTTT. Translated, it gives CSAGRPGQNTGELFF.